Listed below are T cell receptor beta chains from one sample, sequenced in a study of blood T cell repertoires in COVID-19. Repertoires were generated with immunoSEQ multiplex PCR, while TCRdb's copy carries only in-frame clones and drops some. The data show 250,000 to 350,000 clones, with roughly nine tenths seen just once and approximately 17% held by the top ten. Sequencing input: PBMCs or T cells enriched from blood (not recorded which). The origin of the receptors is a woman aged 30 to 39 who had recovered from COVID-19. Each CDR3 is given with its conserved first and last residue. A D gene is named only where the DNA matches it firmly. A clone size is listed for some rows: how often the clone was seen (once, few, many), or a class if it is expanded.

clone size	V gene	D gene	J gene	CDR3 DNA	CDR3 protein
NA	TRBV6-2/TRBV6-3	TRBD2	TRBJ2-7	TGTGCCAGCAGTCAACGGAGCGGGGTGGGCTACGAGCAGTACTTC	CASSQRSGVGYEQYF
NA	TRBV19	NA	TRBJ2-6	TGTGCCAGTAGTATTCGGGGCTCTGGGGCCAACGTCCTGACTTTC	CASSIRGSGANVLTF
NA	TRBV11-2	TRBD2	TRBJ2-1	TGTGCCAGCAGCGCACAATTTAGCGGGGGCCCATACAATGAGCAGTTCTTC	CASSAQFSGGPYNEQFF
NA	TRBV3-1/TRBV3-2	NA	TRBJ2-5	TGTGCCAGCAGCCAAGATGGAGAGGGAGGGACCCAGTACTTC	CASSQDGEGGTQYF
NA	TRBV27	NA	TRBJ1-1	TGTGCCAGCAGGAGGTACACTGAAGCTTTCTTT	CASRRYTEAFF
NA	TRBV7-3	NA	TRBJ2-3	TGTGCCAGCAGCTTGTACCAGTCTAGCACAGATACGCAGTATTTT	CASSLYQSSTDTQYF
NA	TRBV5-6	NA	TRBJ1-4	TGTGCCAGCAGCTTCTTGGGGGCAGGGAATGAAAAACTGTTTTTT	CASSFLGAGNEKLFF
NA	TRBV28	NA	TRBJ2-7	TGTGCCAGCACCCTCAACCCCGGGGAATTGGACTTC	CASTLNPGELDF
once	TRBV10-3	NA	TRBJ2-5	TGTGCCATCAGTGAGTCGACCGGGGCGGGATGGGAGACCCAGTACTTC	CAISESTGAGWETQYF
NA	TRBV28	TRBD1	TRBJ1-2	TGTGCCAGCAGAGAGTCAGGGGGCAAGGGTGGCTACACCTTC	CASRESGGKGGYTF
NA	TRBV18	NA	TRBJ1-3	TGTGCCAGCTCACCACGTACCGGGGACTCTGGAAACACCATATATTTT	CASSPRTGDSGNTIYF
NA	TRBV11-3	NA	TRBJ1-2	TGTGCCAGCAGCTCCCCGCAGGAGGGTGGCTACACCTTC	CASSSPQEGGYTF
NA	TRBV6-6	TRBD1	TRBJ1-4	TGTGCCAGCAGTTATCCGACAGGGGTGGATGATGAAAAACTGTTTTTT	CASSYPTGVDDEKLFF
NA	TRBV3-1/TRBV3-2	TRBD1	TRBJ1-1	TGTGCCAGCAGCCATTCGGGACAGAGGAACACTGAAGCTTTCTTT	CASSHSGQRNTEAFF
NA	TRBV7-2	NA	TRBJ1-2	TGTGCCAGCAGCTTAGAAATGACAGGCTTCTATGGCTACACCTTC	CASSLEMTGFYGYTF
NA	TRBV5-1	TRBD2	TRBJ2-1	TGCGCCAGCAGCGGGACTAGTCCCTTCCGTGAGCAGTTCTTC	CASSGTSPFREQFF
NA	TRBV5-1	NA	TRBJ2-1	TGCGCCAGCAGCTTGGGAGAGGGCACGAGCTCCTACAATGAGCAGTTCTTC	CASSLGEGTSSYNEQFF
NA	TRBV28	NA	TRBJ1-2	TGTGCCAGCAGTCTCGACCCCAGCGGGCGAGACTATGGCTACACCTTC	CASSLDPSGRDYGYTF
NA	TRBV6-5	NA	TRBJ1-5	TGTGCCAGCTGGGCTCCGTCCCAGCATTTT	CASWAPSQHF
NA	TRBV24-1	TRBD2	TRBJ2-5	TGTGCCACCAGTGATATGGAGGCGGGGGGCTTACAAGAGACCCAGTACTTC	CATSDMEAGGLQETQYF
once	TRBV7-8	TRBD2	TRBJ2-5	TGTGCCAGCAGCTTAGTACGCGGGGGGGGCCAAGAGACCCAGTACTTC	CASSLVRGGGQETQYF
NA	TRBV5-5	NA	TRBJ1-2	TGTGCCAGCAGCTTGGACCGCGGCCGCTATGGCTACACCTTC	CASSLDRGRYGYTF
NA	TRBV27	NA	TRBJ2-7	TGTGCCAGCAGTCACGACAGCTCCTACGAGCAGTACTTC	CASSHDSSYEQYF
NA	TRBV28	TRBD1	TRBJ2-7	TGTGCCAGCGCCGGGACAGGGTTCTACGAGCAGTACTTC	CASAGTGFYEQYF
NA	TRBV7-2	NA	TRBJ1-1	TGTGCCAGCAGCTTAAGGACAGCTAATGAAGCTTTCTTT	CASSLRTANEAFF
NA	TRBV19	NA	TRBJ1-6	TGTGCCAGTAGTTTCCAGCGTAATTCACCCCTCCACTTT	CASSFQRNSPLHF
NA	TRBV19	NA	TRBJ2-2	TGTGCCAGTAGTAGGCAGGGAAGCACCGGGGAGCTGTTTTTT	CASSRQGSTGELFF
NA	TRBV3-1/TRBV3-2	TRBD2	TRBJ2-1	TGTGCCAGCAGCCAAGATTTACGAATAGCGGGACGCAATGAGCAGTTCTTC	CASSQDLRIAGRNEQFF
NA	TRBV5-1	NA	TRBJ2-7	TGCGCCAGCAGCTTGGGACAGTCCTACGAGCAGTACTTC	CASSLGQSYEQYF
NA	TRBV6-2/TRBV6-3	NA	TRBJ2-7	TGTGCCAGCAGTTACAACTTCCGAGGGGAGCAGTACTTC	CASSYNFRGEQYF
NA	TRBV5-8	TRBD1	TRBJ1-5	TGTGCCAGCAGCTGGGGACAGGGAAGCAATCAGCCCCAGCATTTT	CASSWGQGSNQPQHF
NA	TRBV4-1	NA	TRBJ1-1	TGCGCCAGCAGCCAAAGGGGAAAGGGGCGGGGAGCTTTCTTT	CASSQRGKGRGAFF
NA	TRBV5-1	NA	TRBJ1-5	TGCGCCAGCAGCTTGAGAGGCGGGCGCGGGCAGCCCCAGCATTTT	CASSLRGGRGQPQHF
NA	TRBV7-9	TRBD1	TRBJ1-5	TGTGCCAGCAGCTCGACAGGGGGGAATAATCAGCCCCAGCATTTT	CASSSTGGNNQPQHF
NA	TRBV20-1	NA	TRBJ2-5	TGCAGTGCTAGACTAGGAGAGACCCAGTACTTC	CSARLGETQYF
NA	TRBV4-2	NA	TRBJ2-5	TGTGCCAGCAGCCAAGATCCAGGGGTAATAGAGACCCAGTACTTC	CASSQDPGVIETQYF
NA	TRBV2	TRBD1	TRBJ1-1	TGTGCCAGCAGTACCTACAGGGGCACTGAAGCTTTCTTT	CASSTYRGTEAFF
NA	TRBV28	TRBD2	TRBJ2-3	TGTGCCAGCAGCAGGACTAGCGGGTACACAGATACGCAGTATTTT	CASSRTSGYTDTQYF
NA	TRBV7-2	NA	TRBJ2-7	TGTGCCAGCAGCTTAGGACCACGGGCGGGATCCTACGAGCAGTACTTC	CASSLGPRAGSYEQYF
NA	TRBV28	NA	TRBJ1-1	TGTGCCAGCAGTTATCGGAACACTGAAGCTTTCTTT	CASSYRNTEAFF
NA	TRBV5-4	NA	TRBJ2-3	TGTGCCAGCAGCCCGAAGCGGGATACGCAGTATTTT	CASSPKRDTQYF
NA	TRBV24-1	NA	TRBJ2-5	TGTGCCACCAGTGATCCACGTGGGGGGGGCGTCGAGACCCAGTACTTC	CATSDPRGGGVETQYF
once	TRBV7-8	TRBD2	TRBJ2-1	TGTGCCAGCGGACGAGCGGGAGGGAGAGAGCAGTTCTTC	CASGRAGGREQFF
NA	TRBV18	NA	TRBJ2-7	TGTGCCAGCTCACCAGGTCGGAGACTAGTCTCCTACGAGCAGTACTTC	CASSPGRRLVSYEQYF
NA	TRBV6-5	NA	TRBJ1-5	TGTGCCAGCAGCCTTGTTCAGCCCCAGCATTTT	CASSLVQPQHF
NA	TRBV28	NA	TRBJ2-1	TGTGCCAGCAGTCCCCAAGCAGGGGGGAACTTCAACAATGAGCAGTTCTTC	CASSPQAGGNFNNEQFF
NA	TRBV5-4	TRBD1	TRBJ1-4	TGTGCCAGCAGCTTCCGGGACAGGGGGCGCGTGGCTAATGAAAAACTGTTTTTT	CASSFRDRGRVANEKLFF
once	TRBV19	NA	TRBJ2-1	TGTGCCAGTAGTATAGGTAGCGCCTACAATGAGCAGTTCTTC	CASSIGSAYNEQFF
NA	TRBV7-6	TRBD1	TRBJ1-6	TGTGCCAGCAGCTTAACAGGGGCAAGCTCCTATAATTCACCCCTCCACTTT	CASSLTGASSYNSPLHF
NA	TRBV6-5	NA	TRBJ2-7	TGTGCCAGCAGTTACTCTGGTGCAGACTCCTACGAGCAGTACTTC	CASSYSGADSYEQYF
NA	TRBV7-9	TRBD1	TRBJ1-6	TGTGCCAGCAGCGGGCGGACAGGGCATAATTCACCCCTCCACTTT	CASSGRTGHNSPLHF
NA	TRBV15	TRBD1	TRBJ1-4	TGTGCCACCAGCAGAGGACCACAGGGGGAAAAACTGTTTTTT	CATSRGPQGEKLFF
NA	TRBV7-2	TRBD2	TRBJ2-7	TGTGCCAGCAGCTCCAGGACTAGCGGGAATGGCGAGCAGTACTTC	CASSSRTSGNGEQYF
NA	TRBV6-1	NA	TRBJ1-1	TGTGCCAGCAGTGAATTGACAGGTGAAGCTTTCTTT	CASSELTGEAFF
NA	TRBV5-6	NA	TRBJ2-7	TGTGCCAGCAGCGAGCAGGGATACGAGCAGTACTTC	CASSEQGYEQYF
NA	TRBV5-1	NA	TRBJ1-1	TGCGCCAGCAGATTATCCCCAGGGGCCGACACTGAAGCTTTCTTT	CASRLSPGADTEAFF
NA	TRBV10-1	NA	TRBJ2-5	TGCGCCAGCAACCTGACAGGTCGGGAGACCCAGTACTTC	CASNLTGRETQYF
NA	TRBV30	NA	TRBJ2-1	TGTGCCTGTAAACAGGCTAATGAGCAGTTCTTC	CACKQANEQFF
NA	TRBV11-2	NA	TRBJ2-1	TGTGCCAGCAGCTTAGTGCCCGGCGGCTACAATGAGCAGTTCTTC	CASSLVPGGYNEQFF
NA	TRBV7-2	NA	TRBJ1-2	TGTGCCAGCAGCAAAAACGGGAGGGGCCAGTATGGCTACACCTTC	CASSKNGRGQYGYTF